This entry describes one T cell receptor (beta chain). Antigen unknown. Additional DNA sequences in this sample encode the identical CDR3. This specimen belongs to a study of T cell responses to AZD1222 COVID-19 vaccine. Overall study results and limits: Vaccine-related CD4 TCRs covered spike, predominating at 160-218 and 743-854.

Profiling relied on immunoSEQ multiplex PCR, and the TCRdb table lists in-frame clones only, not all of them. The sample consists of more than 70,000 clones, roughly 84% of them appearing once. The sequence derives from an adult in good health. Sequencing used peripheral blood, obtained on day 0 of AZD1222 vaccination.

CDR3 amino acids: CASSLSGGYTF. The CDR3 DNA reads TGTGCCAGCAGTTTATCAGGGGGCTACACCTTC. The chain uses TRBV12-3 or TRBV12-4 and TRBJ1-2; D perhaps matches TRBD1 (5 bases). CDR3 length: 11 residues. Trimming shortened V by 2 bases and J by 8 bases, and 6 bases separated the two germline ends.